These 15 T cell receptor beta chains were sequenced from one sample in a study of blood T cell repertoires in COVID-19 (TCRdb year 2020). The method behind the library was the immunoSEQ multiplex PCR assay. This is the immuneACCESS table as TCRdb keeps it, with only in-frame sequences that have V and J called. A part of the clones is gone; compared with another copy, unresolved V genes explain less than half, and the rest is unexplained. This sample comprises fewer than 250,000 clones, 70% to 90% of them detected only once. The top ten clonotypes cover under 3% of the sample. The sequenced sample consisted of peripheral blood. These receptors all come from a woman aged 70-85 years with active or convalescent COVID-19.

The CDR3 bases are TGTGCCAGCAGCTTGGCCGCCTACGAGCAGTACTTC. It is translated as CASSLAAYEQYF. The rearrangement uses TRBV5-6 and TRBJ2-7; unclear D gene. CDR1 SGHDT and CDR2 YYEEEE come from the germline V gene. With 0 bases removed from V and 2 bases from J, the gap between germline ends came to 3 bases. This CDR3 contains 12 residues.

The chain carries TRBV5-1 and TRBJ2-1; 8 bases match TRBD1. V lost 1 base and J lost 2; bases outside the gene matches: 5. This CDR3 is 16 amino acids long. Germline-derived CDR1 and CDR2 are SGHRS and YFSETQ. The CDR3 is CASSLIPGQAYNEQFF. DNA for the CDR3: TGCGCCAGCAGCTTGATTCCGGGACAGGCCTACAATGAGCAGTTCTTC.

This rearrangement joins TRBV5-1 to TRBJ1-2, with TRBD1 matching over 8 bases. Trimming at V came to 0 bases and at J to 7 bases, leaving 5 bases not matched to a gene. The CDR3 spans 14 residues. Germline lookup yields CDR1 SGHRS and CDR2 YFSETQ. CDR3 sequence (DNA): TGCGCCAGCAGCTTGGGGACAGGGTTTGTTGGCTACACCTTC. Protein sequence: CASSLGTGFVGYTF. Complete variable domain (other parts from reference TRBV5-1 and TRBJ1-2): KAGVTQTPRYLIKTRGQQVTLSCSPISGHRSVSWYQQTPGQGLQFLFEYFSETQRNKGNFPGRFSGRQFSNSRSEMNVSTLELGDSALYLCASSLGTGFVGYTFGSGTRLTVV.

V usage is TRBV10-3 and J usage is TRBJ1-1; 7 bases are a match to TRBD1. J lost 0 bases, V lost 0 bases, and 4 bases had no gene match. Germline V gene sequence: CDR1 ENHRY, CDR2 SYGVKD. The CDR3 is made up of 16 amino acids. This CDR3 is CAISESNRGMNTEAFF. The CDR3 nucleotides read TGTGCCATCAGTGAGTCGAACAGGGGAATGAACACTGAAGCTTTCTTT.

The V and J genes are TRBV7-9 and TRBJ2-3; TRBD2 matches at 13 bases. The CDR3 is 16 residues long. J lost 5 bases, V lost 5 bases, and 7 bases had no gene match. The germline CDR1 and CDR2 sequences are SEHNR and FQNEAQ (reference sequence). This CDR3 reads CASSAGLAGIIDTQYF. The CDR3 DNA is TGTGCCAGCAGCGCGGGACTAGCGGGGATAATAGATACGCAGTATTTT.

The chain couples TRBV11-1 to TRBJ1-2; 7 bases are shared with TRBD1. Germline CDR1 SGHAT, CDR2 FQDESV (reference sequence). This CDR3 comprises 13 residues. Trimming removed 3 bases from V and 3 bases from J; junction bases left unmatched: 1. Here the CDR3 reads CASSLGTDYGYTF. In DNA, the CDR3 is TGTGCCAGCAGCTTGGGGACAGACTATGGCTACACCTTC.

This sequence joins TRBV2 and TRBJ2-2; tentative D call: TRBD1 (6 bases). CDR3 length: 15 amino acids. Germline CDR1 reads SNHLY; CDR2 reads FYNNEI. Trimming shortened V by 3 bases and J by 0 bases, and 8 bases separated the two germline ends. The CDR3 reads CASSDQGPNTGELFF. CDR3 in DNA: TGTGCCAGCAGTGACCAGGGGCCGAACACCGGGGAGCTGTTTTTT.

This clone was seen a few times. The J gene is TRBJ2-7, the V gene TRBV11-2; D perhaps matches TRBD2 (5 bases). V shed 5 bases and J shed 5 bases, with 16 bases lying between them. Germline V gene lookup returns CDR1 SGHAT and CDR2 FQNNGV. The CDR3 consists of 14 residues. CDR3 sequence reads: CASSPITRSHEQYF. The CDR3 bases are TGTGCCAGCAGCCCCATAACTAGGAGTCACGAGCAGTACTTC. The entire variable domain, with the rest obtained from reference TRBV11-2 and TRBJ2-7, is as follows: EAGVAQSPRYKIIEKRQSVAFWCNPISGHATLYWYQQILGQGPKLLIQFQNNGVVDDSQLPKDRFSAERLKGVDSTLKIQPAKLEDSAVYLCASSPITRSHEQYFGPGTRLTVT.

The V call is TRBV7-9, the J call TRBJ2-7, with D possibly being TRBD2 (6 bases). This CDR3 is 13 amino acids long. Looked up from germline, CDR1 is SEHNR and CDR2 is FQNEAQ (reference sequence). V lost 2 bases to trimming and J lost 5 bases, with 10 bases between them. The DNA for the CDR3 is TGTGCCAGCAGCTTAAGCGGGTCCGACGAGCAGTACTTC. Translated: CASSLSGSDEQYF.

V usage is TRBV18 and J usage is TRBJ2-7, with TRBD2 matching 8 bases. The CDR3 has 16 residues. Germline CDR1 KGHSH, CDR2 LQKENI. V gave up 5 bases and J gave up 1 base; unmatched junction bases: 10. The CDR3 protein is CASSSTQIAGSYEQYF. CDR3 sequence (DNA): TGTGCCAGCTCATCCACTCAAATAGCGGGGTCCTACGAGCAGTACTTC.

The J gene is TRBJ1-2, the V gene TRBV7-9, with D unclear. The V end lost 5 bases, the J end lost 0 bases, and 13 bases lay between the germline ends. The CDR3 runs 15 residues. Germline V gene lookup returns CDR1 SEHNR and CDR2 FQNEAQ (reference sequence). In DNA, the CDR3 is TGTGCCAGCAGCCGCGAACAACTAGCTAACTATGGCTACACCTTC. It codes for CASSREQLANYGYTF.

The rearrangement joins TRBV28 to TRBJ2-7, with D possibly being TRBD1 (6 bases). Trimming cost V 2 bases and J 2 bases, with 10 bases left between them. The CDR3 is 14 amino acids. CDR1 and CDR2 from the germline V gene are MDHEN and SYDVKM. The CDR3 loop is CASSLGAGAYEQYF. In nucleotides, the CDR3 is TGTGCCAGCAGTTTAGGGGCAGGGGCCTACGAGCAGTACTTC.

This rearrangement joins TRBV28 to TRBJ2-7; 7 bases align to TRBD1. The CDR3 runs 15 residues. J lost 0 bases, V lost 3 bases, and 5 bases had no gene match. Per germline, CDR1 MDHEN and CDR2 SYDVKM. In nucleotides, the CDR3 is TGTGCCAGCAGTTTCGTCGCAGGGGGCTCCTACGAGCAGTACTTC. It specifies CASSFVAGGSYEQYF.

This clone was counted only a few times. The chain links TRBV5-1 to TRBJ1-5, with a weak D call TRBD1 (5 bases). Per germline, CDR1 SGHRS and CDR2 YFSETQ. The length of the CDR3 is 15 residues. Trimming took off 0 bases at V and 3 bases at J, with 10 bases between the two ends. For the CDR3, the DNA is TGCGCCAGCAGCTTGGGGTCAGGGCTCAATCAGCCCCAGCATTTT. It encodes CASSLGSGLNQPQHF.

V and J are TRBV9 and TRBJ2-1; 8 bases are shared with TRBD2. The CDR3 loop spans 15 amino acids. J lost 3 bases, V lost 2 bases, and 4 bases had no gene match. The V gene's germline CDR1 is SGDLS and CDR2 YYNGEE. The CDR3 loop is CASSVGAGDYNEQFF. CDR3 bases: TGTGCCAGCAGCGTTGGAGCGGGGGACTACAATGAGCAGTTCTTC.